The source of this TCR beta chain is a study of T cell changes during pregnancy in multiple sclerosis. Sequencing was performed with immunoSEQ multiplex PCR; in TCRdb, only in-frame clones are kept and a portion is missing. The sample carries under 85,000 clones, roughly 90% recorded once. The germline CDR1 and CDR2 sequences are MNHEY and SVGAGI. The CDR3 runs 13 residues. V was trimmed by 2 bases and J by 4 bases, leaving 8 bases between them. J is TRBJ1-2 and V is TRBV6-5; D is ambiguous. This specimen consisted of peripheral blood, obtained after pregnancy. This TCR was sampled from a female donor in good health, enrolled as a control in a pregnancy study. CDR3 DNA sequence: TGTGCCAGCAGTTACGGGGAGGGCTATGGCTACACCTTC. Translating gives CASSYGEGYGYTF.